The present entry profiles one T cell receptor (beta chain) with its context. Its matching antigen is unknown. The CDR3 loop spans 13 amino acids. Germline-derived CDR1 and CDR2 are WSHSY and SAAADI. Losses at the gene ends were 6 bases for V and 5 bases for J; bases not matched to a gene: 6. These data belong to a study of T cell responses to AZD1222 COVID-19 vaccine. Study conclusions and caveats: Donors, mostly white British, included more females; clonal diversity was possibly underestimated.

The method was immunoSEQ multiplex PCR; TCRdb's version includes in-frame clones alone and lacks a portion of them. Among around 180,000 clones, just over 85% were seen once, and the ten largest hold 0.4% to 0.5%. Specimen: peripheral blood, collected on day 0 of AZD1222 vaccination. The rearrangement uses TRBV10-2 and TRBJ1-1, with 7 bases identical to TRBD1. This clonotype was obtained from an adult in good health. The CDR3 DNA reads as TGCGCCAGCAGACAGGGGAGCTGGACTGAAGCTTTCTTT. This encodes CASRQGSWTEAFF.